This T cell receptor (beta chain) derives from a study of T cells in Graves' hyperthyroidism and ophthalmopathy. This clonotype has just a few counts. Its antigen is unidentified. Mismatch with germline at one junction end may stem from a read error. This sample holds PBMCs from roughly 10 ml fresh peripheral blood. Study results and caveats: Before onset, by a median of 6.5 months, the model predicted ophthalmopathy. Most thyroid clonotypes with frequency above 0.001 were detected in blood.

Using RNA transcripts as the source, TCR beta CDR3 regions were amplified. Using the HTBI primer set, a first-round RT-PCR was run on the TCR CDR3. One entry per CDR3 protein results from TCRdb running MiXCR on the multiplex PCR reads. Of around 690,000 distinct CDR3 sequences in the sample, 17% were seen once. This CDR3 is 12 amino acids long. The germline CDR1 and CDR2 sequences are MDHEN and SYDVKM. The chain couples TRBV28 to TRBJ2-7; D not certain. The sequenced material came from blood. The source is a man in his forties or fifties with Graves' hyperthyroidism. CDR3 sequence (DNA): TGTGCCGGCAGTTTAACAGACTACGAGCAGTACTTC. This sequence encodes CAGSLTDYEQYF.